Listed here are 19 T cell receptor beta chains from one sample, sequenced in a study of long-term antiretroviral therapy in people with HIV. immunoSEQ v3.0 was run at survey level. TCRdb keeps only in-frame clones here, not all; method: immunoSEQ multiplex PCR. This table has some 28,000 clones, 70% to 90% appearing once. The specimen was unsorted PBMCs, collected 3 years after starting antiretroviral therapy. These receptors all come from a man in his forties or fifties with HIV.

This clone appeared once. J is TRBJ2-3 and V is TRBV19, with TRBD2 identical over 9 bases. The CDR3 has 15 residues. CDR1 is LNHDA, CDR2 SQIVND, per germline (reference sequence). Germline trimming cut 7 bases from V and 3 bases from J; bases unmatched to any gene: 8. In DNA form, the CDR3 reads TGTGCCAGTAACCTATGGGCGGGAGGGACAGATACGCAGTATTTT. As protein: CASNLWAGGTDTQYF.

V is TRBV11-2 and J is TRBJ1-3, with 7 bases identical to TRBD1. The CDR3 covers 15 residues. CDR1 SGHAT and CDR2 FQNNGV come from the germline V gene. Germline trimming cut 3 bases from V and 3 bases from J; bases unmatched to any gene: 5. The CDR3 DNA follows: TGTGCCAGCAGCTTTACCCAGGGGGGTGGAAACACCATATATTTT. Translation: CASSFTQGGGNTIYF.

The chain combines TRBV4-1 with TRBJ2-7; 9 bases fit TRBD2. The CDR3 covers 15 residues. Germline CDR1 is MGHRA and CDR2 is YSYEKL. The V segment lost 1 base and the J segment 4 bases; nucleotides outside the gene matches: 5. Here the CDR3 DNA reads TGCGCCAGCAGCCAAGGAGCGGGGGGCCCTTACGAGCAGTACTTC. It specifies CASSQGAGGPYEQYF.

This clone was detected only a few times. Written as DNA, the CDR3 is TGTGCCAGCAGCTCACACCAAGAGACCCAGTACTTC. This sequence encodes CASSSHQETQYF. The chain is built from TRBV7-6 and TRBJ2-5; D gene ambiguous. The V end was cut by 4 bases, the J end by 0 bases, with 3 bases between. This CDR3 is 12 amino acids long. Germline V gives CDR1 SGHVS, CDR2 FNYEAQ.

The genes are TRBV15 and TRBJ1-1, with 12 bases fitting TRBD1. V dropped 0 bases and J dropped 3; count of bases not matched to a gene: 2. The length of the CDR3 is 16 residues. Germline-derived CDR1 and CDR2 are LNHNV and YYDKDF (reference sequence). CDR3 nucleotides: TGTGCCACCAGCAGAGAACGGGACAGGGGGCACACTGAAGCTTTCTTT. Amino acid sequence: CATSRERDRGHTEAFF.

This clone appeared a single time. The chain is built from TRBV2 and TRBJ2-7; the match to TRBD1 covers 9 bases. The CDR3 length is 13 residues. The germline V gene encodes CDR1 SNHLY and CDR2 FYNNEI. V was clipped by 6 bases and J by 5 bases; unmatched bases: 5. CDR3 loop: CASSRGTGNEQYF. The CDR3 DNA is TGTGCCAGCAGCCGGGGGACAGGGAACGAGCAGTACTTC.

The V call is TRBV19, the J call TRBJ2-7, with TRBD2 identical over 7 bases. There are 16 residues in the CDR3. Germline V gives CDR1 LNHDA, CDR2 SQIVND (reference sequence). The V and J ends lost 6 bases and 4 bases, in that order; junction bases with no gene match: 15. CDR3 DNA sequence: TGTGCCAGTAGCGAGGAGTTTCCTAGCGGAGTTTACGAGCAGTACTTC. It translates to CASSEEFPSGVYEQYF.

The rearrangement joins TRBV7-9 to TRBJ1-2; D unclear. Germline lookup yields CDR1 SEHNR and CDR2 FQNEAQ (reference sequence). Trimming took off 3 bases at V and 5 bases at J, with 16 bases between the two ends. The CDR3 is made up of 15 amino acids. The CDR3 DNA is TGTGCCAGCAGCTTCGGACCCGAATCCTTATATGGCTACACCTTC. Translation: CASSFGPESLYGYTF.

The chain carries TRBV27 and TRBJ2-7, with 9 bases matching TRBD2. Per the germline V gene, CDR1 is MNHEY and CDR2 is SMNVEV (reference sequence). The V and J ends lost 2 bases and 2 bases, in that order; junction bases with no gene match: 4. This CDR3 has 15 amino acids. The chain's CDR3 is CASSLAGGWTYEQYF. The DNA for the CDR3 is TGTGCCAGCAGTTTAGCGGGGGGGTGGACCTACGAGCAGTACTTC.

V and J are TRBV5-6 and TRBJ2-3; 12 bases are shared with TRBD2. The CDR3 consists of 15 residues. J lost 8 bases, V lost 4 bases, and 8 bases had no gene match. Per germline, CDR1 SGHDT and CDR2 YYEEEE. The CDR3 here is CASSRLAGATVTQYF. In nucleotides, the CDR3 is TGTGCCAGCAGCCGACTAGCGGGAGCCACTGTTACGCAGTATTTT.

This clone was observed a few times. The chain uses TRBV7-9 and TRBJ1-2; D is possibly TRBD1 (6 bases). V lost 4 bases, J lost 3 bases, and 21 bases lay in between. Germline V gene sequence: CDR1 SEHNR, CDR2 FQNEAQ (reference sequence). The CDR3 covers 17 residues. In nucleotides, the CDR3 is TGTGCCAGCAGCTCATTAGGAGGGGGATGGGAAGACTATGGCTACACCTTC. It yields the protein CASSSLGGGWEDYGYTF.

The chain uses TRBV15 and TRBJ1-2; a possible D gene is TRBD1 (5 bases). Trimming left V 0 bases short and J 8 bases short, with 13 bases between. This CDR3 has 14 residues. The V gene's germline CDR1 is LNHNV and CDR2 YYDKDF (reference sequence). CDR3 nucleotides: TGTGCCACCAGCAGAGATACTTGGGGGGAGGGCTACACCTTC. Protein: CATSRDTWGEGYTF.

The rearrangement links TRBV6-5 to TRBJ1-2; D is perhaps TRBD1 (6 bases). Trimming cost V 6 bases and J 8 bases, with 16 bases left between them. Germline CDR1 MNHEY, CDR2 SVGAGI. This CDR3 is 13 amino acids long. Written as DNA, the CDR3 is TGTGCCAGCAGCCAACAGGGACTAGGGGGCTACACCTTC. Translating it yields CASSQQGLGGYTF.

The chain joins TRBV28 to TRBJ2-3; perhaps TRBD1 as D (6 bases). From germline, CDR1 is MDHEN and CDR2 SYDVKM. The CDR3 contains 14 residues. Trimming took off 5 bases at V and 0 bases at J, with 9 bases between the two ends. The CDR3 nucleotides are TGTGCCAGCAGTCGGACAGTGAGCACAGATACGCAGTATTTT. Protein sequence: CASSRTVSTDTQYF.

This clone was seen more than once but under ten times. The chain recombines TRBV2 with TRBJ2-2; 7 nucleotides agree with TRBD2. Losses at the gene ends were 1 base for V and 1 base for J; bases not matched to a gene: 3. Germline V gene lookup returns CDR1 SNHLY and CDR2 FYNNEI. The CDR3 runs to 16 residues. The CDR3 loop reads CASSEGVAGNTGELFF. CDR3 sequence (DNA): TGTGCCAGCAGTGAAGGGGTAGCGGGGAACACCGGGGAGCTGTTTTTT.

The V call is TRBV12-5, the J call TRBJ2-1, with TRBD1 as a possible D gene (6 bases). V gave up 10 bases and J gave up 8 bases, with 12 bases separating them. The CDR3 contains 11 residues. Germline-derived CDR1 and CDR2 are LGHNT and FRNRAP. In DNA form, the CDR3 reads TGTGCTAACCTCAGGGGCTATGAGCAGTTCTTC. Protein sequence: CANLRGYEQFF.

In its sample, this clone was seen once. This rearrangement joins TRBV2 to TRBJ2-7; 10 bases agree with TRBD1. Trimming took 9 bases from V and 4 from J; bases not matched to a gene: 6. This CDR3 spans 13 amino acids. CDR1 is SNHLY, CDR2 FYNNEI, per germline. Written as DNA, the CDR3 is TGTGCCAGTTACCGGGACAGGGGATACGAGCAGTACTTC. It is translated as CASYRDRGYEQYF.

With regard to this clone: The sample has other DNA sequences that encode this CDR3 too. The chain is built from TRBV5-6 and TRBJ2-3; D ambiguous. V lost 0 bases and J lost 0, with 2 bases in between. The CDR3 covers 13 residues. Per the germline V gene, CDR1 is SGHDT and CDR2 is YYEEEE. As DNA, the CDR3 is TGTGCCAGCAGCTTGGGGAGCACAGATACGCAGTATTTT. This sequence encodes CASSLGSTDTQYF.

This clone showed up just once. V is TRBV5-6 and J is TRBJ1-5; the D is unclear. The germline CDR1 and CDR2 sequences are SGHDT and YYEEEE. This CDR3 is 14 amino acids long. Between the trimmed V and J ends, which lost 1 base and 0 bases, there was a span of 5 bases. The CDR3 DNA reads TGTGCCAGCAGCTTGTCAGCTAGCAATCAGCCCCAGCATTTT. It is translated as CASSLSASNQPQHF. Full variable domain (missing parts from reference TRBV5-6 and TRBJ1-5): DAGVTQSPTHLIKTRGQQVTLRCSPKSGHDTVSWYQQALGQGPQFIFQYYEEEERQRGNFPDRFSGHQFPNYSSELNVNALLLGDSALYLCASSLSASNQPQHFGDGTRLSIL.